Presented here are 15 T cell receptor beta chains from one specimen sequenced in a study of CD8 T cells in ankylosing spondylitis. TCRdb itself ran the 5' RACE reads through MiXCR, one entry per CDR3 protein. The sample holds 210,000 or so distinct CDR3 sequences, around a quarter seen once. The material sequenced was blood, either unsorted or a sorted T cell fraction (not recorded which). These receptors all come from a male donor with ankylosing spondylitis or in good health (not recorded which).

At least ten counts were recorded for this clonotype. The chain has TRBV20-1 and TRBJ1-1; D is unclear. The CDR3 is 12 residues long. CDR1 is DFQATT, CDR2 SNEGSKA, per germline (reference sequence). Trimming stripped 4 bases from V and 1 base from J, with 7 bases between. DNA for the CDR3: TGCAGTGCTATCAACGGGAACACTGAAGCTTTCTTT. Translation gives CSAINGNTEAFF.

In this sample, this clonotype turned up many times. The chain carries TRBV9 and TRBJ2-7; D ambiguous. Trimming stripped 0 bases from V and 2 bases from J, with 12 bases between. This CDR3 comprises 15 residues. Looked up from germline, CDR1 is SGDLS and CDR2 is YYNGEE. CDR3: CASSVEAMTTYEQYF. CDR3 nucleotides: TGTGCCAGCAGCGTAGAAGCAATGACAACCTACGAGCAGTACTTC.

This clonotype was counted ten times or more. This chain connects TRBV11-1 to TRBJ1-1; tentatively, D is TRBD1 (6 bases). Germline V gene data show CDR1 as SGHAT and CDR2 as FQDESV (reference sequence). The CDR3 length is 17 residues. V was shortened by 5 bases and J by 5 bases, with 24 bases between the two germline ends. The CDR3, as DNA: TGTGCCAGCAGCCCCTTTTTGACAGGTCAATCGGGGACTGAAGCTTTCTTT. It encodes CASSPFLTGQSGTEAFF. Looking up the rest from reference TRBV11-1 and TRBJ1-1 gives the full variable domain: EAEVAQSPRYKITEKSQAVAFWCDPISGHATLYWYRQILGQGPELLVQFQDESVVDDSQLPKDRFSAERLKGVDSTLKIQPAELGDSAMYLCASSPFLTGQSGTEAFFGQGTRLTVV.

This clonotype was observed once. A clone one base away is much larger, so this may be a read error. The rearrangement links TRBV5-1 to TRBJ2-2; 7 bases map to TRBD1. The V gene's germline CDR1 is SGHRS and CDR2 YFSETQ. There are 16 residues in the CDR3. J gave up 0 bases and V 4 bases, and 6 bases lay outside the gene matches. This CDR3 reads CASSPGQVSNTGELFF. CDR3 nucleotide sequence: TGCGCCAGCAGCCCTGGACAGGTCTCGAACACCGGGGAGCTGTTTTTT. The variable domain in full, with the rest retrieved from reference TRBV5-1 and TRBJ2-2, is KAGVTQTPRYLIKTRGQQVTLSCSPISGHRSVSWYQQTPGQGLQFLFEYFSETQRNKGNFPGRFSGRQFSNSRSEMNVSTLELGDSALYLCASSPGQVSNTGELFFGEGSRLTVL.

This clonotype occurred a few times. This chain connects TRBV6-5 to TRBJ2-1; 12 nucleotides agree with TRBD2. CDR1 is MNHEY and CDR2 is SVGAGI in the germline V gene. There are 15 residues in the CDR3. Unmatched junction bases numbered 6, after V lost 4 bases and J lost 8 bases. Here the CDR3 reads CASSLRLAGEDEQFF. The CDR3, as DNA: TGTGCCAGCAGTTTACGACTAGCGGGAGAAGATGAGCAGTTCTTC.

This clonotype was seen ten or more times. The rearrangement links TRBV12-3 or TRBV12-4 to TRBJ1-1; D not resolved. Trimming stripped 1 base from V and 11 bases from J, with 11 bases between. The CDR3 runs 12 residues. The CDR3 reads CASSLGYEDAFF. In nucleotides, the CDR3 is TGTGCCAGCAGTTTAGGTTACGAAGACGCTTTCTTT.

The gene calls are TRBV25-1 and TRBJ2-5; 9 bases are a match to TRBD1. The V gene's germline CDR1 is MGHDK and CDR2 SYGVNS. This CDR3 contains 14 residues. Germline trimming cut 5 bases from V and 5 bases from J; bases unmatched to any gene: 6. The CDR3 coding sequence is TGTGCCAGCAGTCCGGGACAGGGTTGGGAGACCCAGTACTTC. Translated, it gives CASSPGQGWETQYF.

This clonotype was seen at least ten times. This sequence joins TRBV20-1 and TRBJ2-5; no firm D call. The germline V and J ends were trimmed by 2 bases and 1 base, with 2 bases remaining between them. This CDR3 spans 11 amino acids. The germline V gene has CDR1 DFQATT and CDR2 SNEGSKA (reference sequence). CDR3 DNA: TGCAGTGCTAGAAGCCAAGAGACCCAGTACTTC. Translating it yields CSARSQETQYF.

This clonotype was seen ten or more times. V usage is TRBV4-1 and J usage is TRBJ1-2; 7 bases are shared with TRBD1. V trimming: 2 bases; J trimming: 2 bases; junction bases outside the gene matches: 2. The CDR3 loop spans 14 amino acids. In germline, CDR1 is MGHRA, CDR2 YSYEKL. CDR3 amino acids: CASSQPDRNYGYTF. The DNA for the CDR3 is TGCGCCAGCAGCCAACCGGACAGGAACTATGGCTACACCTTC.

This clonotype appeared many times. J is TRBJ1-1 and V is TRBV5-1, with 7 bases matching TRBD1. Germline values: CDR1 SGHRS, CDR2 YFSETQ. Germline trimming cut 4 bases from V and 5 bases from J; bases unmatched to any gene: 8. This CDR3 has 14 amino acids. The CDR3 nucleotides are TGCGCCAGCAGCCGAGACAGGGCGGGGACTGAAGCTTTCTTT. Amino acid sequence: CASSRDRAGTEAFF.

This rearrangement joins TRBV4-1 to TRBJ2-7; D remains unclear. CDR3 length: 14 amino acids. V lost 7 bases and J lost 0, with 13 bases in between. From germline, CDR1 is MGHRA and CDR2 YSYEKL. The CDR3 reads CASKKISTSYEQYF. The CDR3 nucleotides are TGCGCCAGCAAGAAGATATCCACCTCCTACGAGCAGTACTTC.

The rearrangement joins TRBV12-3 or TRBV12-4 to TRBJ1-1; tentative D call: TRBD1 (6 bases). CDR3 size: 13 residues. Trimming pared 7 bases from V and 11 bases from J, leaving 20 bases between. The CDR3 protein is CASTMARGGSAFF. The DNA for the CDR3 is TGTGCCAGCACCATGGCGAGGGGGGGATCGGCTTTCTTT.

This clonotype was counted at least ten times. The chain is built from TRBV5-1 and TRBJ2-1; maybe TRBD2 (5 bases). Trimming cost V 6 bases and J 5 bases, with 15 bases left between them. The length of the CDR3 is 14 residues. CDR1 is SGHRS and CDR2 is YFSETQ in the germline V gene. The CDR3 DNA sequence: TGCGCCAGCACTACCGGGAACCAGAACAATGAGCAGTTCTTC. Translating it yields CASTTGNQNNEQFF.

This CDR3 reads CSVTRGASGSYEQYF. CDR3 sequence (DNA): TGCAGCGTAACGAGGGGGGCTAGCGGGTCCTACGAGCAGTACTTC. The chain employs TRBV29-1 and TRBJ2-7, with 8 bases aligning to TRBD2. Germline loops: CDR1 SQVTM, CDR2 ANQGSEA. This CDR3 has 15 amino acids. J lost 1 base, V lost 6 bases, and 11 bases had no gene match.

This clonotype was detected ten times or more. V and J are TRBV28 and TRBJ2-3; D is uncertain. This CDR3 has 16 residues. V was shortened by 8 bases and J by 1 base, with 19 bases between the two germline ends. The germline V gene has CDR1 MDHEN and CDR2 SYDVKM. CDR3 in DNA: TGTGCCAGCCATCCCCCCCATGGGGTTCGCACAGATACGCAGTATTTT. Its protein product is CASHPPHGVRTDTQYF.